This T cell receptor (beta chain) was documented in a study of blood T cell repertoires in COVID-19. For the study at large: Italy, Spain and the United States were the sources of the convalescent and acute COVID-19 samples.

Per germline, CDR1 MNHEY and CDR2 SVGAGI. CDR3 length: 16 residues. V lost 4 bases, J lost 0 bases, and 6 bases stayed unmatched. Authors' processing steps: Scientists estimated how many nucleated cells there were by amplifying reference gene primers. Only in-frame clones appear in the TCRdb table, and some are missing; sequencing was by immunoSEQ multiplex PCR. The V and J calls and clone size come from that table; D and trimming were worked out from the DNA. The sample carries over 200,000 clones, roughly 85% recorded once. Sequenced: peripheral blood. The chain links TRBV6-5 to TRBJ1-3, with 7 nucleotides matching TRBD1. This TCR was recovered from a woman younger than 30 who had recovered from COVID-19. CDR3 bases: TGTGCCAGCAGTTTGATGGGACAGAGCTCTGGAAACACCATATATTTT. As protein: CASSLMGQSSGNTIYF.